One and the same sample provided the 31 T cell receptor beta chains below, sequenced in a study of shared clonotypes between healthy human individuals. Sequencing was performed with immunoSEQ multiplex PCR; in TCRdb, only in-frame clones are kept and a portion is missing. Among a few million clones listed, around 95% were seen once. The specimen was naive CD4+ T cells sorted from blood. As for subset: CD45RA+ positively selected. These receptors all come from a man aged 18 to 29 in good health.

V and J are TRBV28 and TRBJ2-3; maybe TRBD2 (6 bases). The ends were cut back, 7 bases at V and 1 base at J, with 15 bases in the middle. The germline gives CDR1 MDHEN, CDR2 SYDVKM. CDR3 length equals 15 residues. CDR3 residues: CASKGRGIGTDTQYF. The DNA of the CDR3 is TGTGCCAGCAAGGGACGGGGGATAGGCACAGATACGCAGTATTTT. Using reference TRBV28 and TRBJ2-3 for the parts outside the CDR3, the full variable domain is DVKVTQSSRYLVKRTGEKVFLECVQDMDHENMFWYRQDPGLGLRLIYFSYDVKMKEKGDIPEGYSVSREKKERFSLILESASTNQTSMYLCASKGRGIGTDTQYFGPGTRLTVL.

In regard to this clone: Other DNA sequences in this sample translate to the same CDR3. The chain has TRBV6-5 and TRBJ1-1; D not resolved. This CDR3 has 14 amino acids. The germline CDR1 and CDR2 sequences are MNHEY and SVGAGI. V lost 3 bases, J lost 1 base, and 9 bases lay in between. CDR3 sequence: CASSYRERNTEAFF. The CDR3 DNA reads TGTGCCAGCAGTTATCGGGAGAGGAACACTGAAGCTTTCTTT.

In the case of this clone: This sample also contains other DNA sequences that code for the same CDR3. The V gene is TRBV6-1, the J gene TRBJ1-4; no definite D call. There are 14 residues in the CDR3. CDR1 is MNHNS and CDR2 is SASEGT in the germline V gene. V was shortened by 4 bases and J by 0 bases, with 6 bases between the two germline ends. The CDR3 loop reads CASSVLATNEKLFF. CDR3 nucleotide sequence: TGTGCCAGCAGTGTGCTCGCAACTAATGAAAAACTGTTTTTT.

The CDR3 protein is CASSWGHRAGGTGELFF. In DNA form, the CDR3 reads TGTGCCAGCAGCTGGGGACACAGGGCCGGGGGCACCGGGGAGCTGTTTTTT. The J gene is TRBJ2-2, the V gene TRBV9; D might be TRBD1 or TRBD2, each matching 6 bases. The CDR3 has 17 amino acids. Germline CDR1 is SGDLS and CDR2 is YYNGEE. The V gene lost 4 bases and the J gene lost 4 bases, with 20 bases spanning the gap.

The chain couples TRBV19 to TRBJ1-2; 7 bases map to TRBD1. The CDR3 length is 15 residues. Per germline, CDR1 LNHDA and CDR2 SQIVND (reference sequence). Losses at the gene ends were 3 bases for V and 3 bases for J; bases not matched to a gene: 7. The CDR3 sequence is CASSIWSGGDYGYTF. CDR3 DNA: TGTGCCAGTAGTATCTGGTCAGGGGGGGACTATGGCTACACCTTC.

CDR3 DNA sequence: TGTGCCAGCAGCCCGGACAGGGGCGGTGGCTACACCTTC. This translates into CASSPDRGGGYTF. This chain joins TRBV11-3 and TRBJ1-2, with TRBD1 matching over 9 bases. Germline-derived CDR1 and CDR2 are SGHNT and YENEEA. V trimming: 5 bases; J trimming: 7 bases; junction bases outside the gene matches: 5. The CDR3 is made up of 13 amino acids.

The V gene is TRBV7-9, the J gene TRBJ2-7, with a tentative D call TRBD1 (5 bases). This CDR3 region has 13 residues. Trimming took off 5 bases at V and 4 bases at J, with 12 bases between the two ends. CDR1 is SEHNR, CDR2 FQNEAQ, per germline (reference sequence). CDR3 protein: CASSRLQGYEQYF. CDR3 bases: TGTGCCAGCAGCCGACTCCAGGGATACGAGCAGTACTTC.

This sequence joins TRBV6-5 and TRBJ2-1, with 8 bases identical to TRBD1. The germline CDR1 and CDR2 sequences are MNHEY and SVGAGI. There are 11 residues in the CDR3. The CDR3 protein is CAVRGPQEQFF. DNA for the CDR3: TGTGCAGTCAGGGGGCCACAAGAGCAGTTCTTC.

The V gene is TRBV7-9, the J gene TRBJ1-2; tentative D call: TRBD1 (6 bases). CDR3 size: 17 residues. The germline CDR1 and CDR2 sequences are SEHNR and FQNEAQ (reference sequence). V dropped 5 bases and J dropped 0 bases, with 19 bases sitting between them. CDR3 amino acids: CASSARETGRPNYGYTF. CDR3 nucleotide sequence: TGTGCCAGCAGCGCAAGGGAGACAGGTCGCCCTAACTATGGCTACACCTTC.

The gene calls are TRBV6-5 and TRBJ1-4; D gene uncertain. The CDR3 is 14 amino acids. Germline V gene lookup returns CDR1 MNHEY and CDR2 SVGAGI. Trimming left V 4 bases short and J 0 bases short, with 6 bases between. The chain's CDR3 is CASSFGSTNEKLFF. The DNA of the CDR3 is TGTGCCAGCAGTTTTGGGTCAACTAATGAAAAACTGTTTTTT.

The CDR3 protein is CASSVASGGSTQYF. Here the CDR3 DNA reads TGTGCCAGCAGCGTAGCTTCGGGCGGGTCTACGCAGTATTTT. This chain connects TRBV9 to TRBJ2-3; TRBD2 might be the D (5 bases). The CDR3 is 14 amino acids. Trimming left V 0 bases short and J 8 bases short, with 13 bases between. Per germline, CDR1 SGDLS and CDR2 YYNGEE.

The CDR3 here is CASSQVVAVSTDTQYF. The CDR3 coding sequence is TGCGCCAGCAGCCAAGTTGTGGCCGTTAGCACAGATACGCAGTATTTT. The chain couples TRBV4-1 to TRBJ2-3; D ambiguous. CDR1 and CDR2 from the germline V gene are MGHRA and YSYEKL. The V end was cut by 1 base, the J end by 0 bases, with 11 bases between. The CDR3 totals 16 residues.

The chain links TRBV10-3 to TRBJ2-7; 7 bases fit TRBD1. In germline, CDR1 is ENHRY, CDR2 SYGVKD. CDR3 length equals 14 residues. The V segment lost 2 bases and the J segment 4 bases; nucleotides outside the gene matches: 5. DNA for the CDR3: TGTGCCATCAGTGAGGGGGGACAGTTTTACGAGCAGTACTTC. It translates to CAISEGGQFYEQYF.

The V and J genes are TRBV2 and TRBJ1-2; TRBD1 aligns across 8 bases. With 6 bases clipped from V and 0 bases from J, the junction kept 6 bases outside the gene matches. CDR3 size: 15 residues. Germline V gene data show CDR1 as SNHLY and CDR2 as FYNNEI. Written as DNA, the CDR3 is TGTGCCAGCAGGGTCGAACAGGGGGCTAACTATGGCTACACCTTC. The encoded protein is CASRVEQGANYGYTF.

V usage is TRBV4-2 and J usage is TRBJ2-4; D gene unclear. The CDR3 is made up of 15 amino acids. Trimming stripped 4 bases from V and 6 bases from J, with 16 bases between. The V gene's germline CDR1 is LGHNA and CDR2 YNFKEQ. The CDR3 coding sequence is TGTGCCAGCAGCCGACTCACGGAAGCTGGAAACATTCAGTACTTC. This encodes CASSRLTEAGNIQYF.

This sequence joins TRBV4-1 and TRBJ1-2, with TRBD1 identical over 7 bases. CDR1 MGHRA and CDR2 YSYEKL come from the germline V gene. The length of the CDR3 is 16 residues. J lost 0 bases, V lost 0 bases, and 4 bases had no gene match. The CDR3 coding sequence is TGCGCCAGCAGCCAAGAGGGACAGCGAGCTAACTATGGCTACACCTTC. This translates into CASSQEGQRANYGYTF.

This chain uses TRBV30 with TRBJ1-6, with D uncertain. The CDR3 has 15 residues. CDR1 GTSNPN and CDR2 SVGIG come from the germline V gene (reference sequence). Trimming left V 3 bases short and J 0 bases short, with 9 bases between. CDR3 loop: CAWSPINSYNSPLHF. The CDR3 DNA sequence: TGTGCCTGGAGCCCCATTAACTCCTATAATTCACCCCTCCACTTT.

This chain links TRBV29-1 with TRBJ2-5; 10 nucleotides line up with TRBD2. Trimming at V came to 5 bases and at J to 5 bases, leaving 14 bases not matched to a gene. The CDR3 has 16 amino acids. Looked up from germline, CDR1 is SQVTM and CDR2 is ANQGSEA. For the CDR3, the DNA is TGCAGCGTTCGTTGGACTAGCGGCCTCTCCCGGGAGACCCAGTACTTC. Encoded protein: CSVRWTSGLSRETQYF.

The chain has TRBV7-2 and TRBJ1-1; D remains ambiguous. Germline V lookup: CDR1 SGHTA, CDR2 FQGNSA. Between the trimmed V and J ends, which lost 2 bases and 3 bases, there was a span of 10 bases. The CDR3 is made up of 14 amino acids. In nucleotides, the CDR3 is TGTGCCAGCAGCTTATTCCACTCGGACACTGAAGCTTTCTTT. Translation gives CASSLFHSDTEAFF.

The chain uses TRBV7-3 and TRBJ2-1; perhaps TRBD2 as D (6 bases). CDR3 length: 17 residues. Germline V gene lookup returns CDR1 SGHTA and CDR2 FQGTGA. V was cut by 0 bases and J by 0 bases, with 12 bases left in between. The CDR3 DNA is TGTGCCAGCAGCTTAACGTATTCAGCGGGCTCCTACAATGAGCAGTTCTTC. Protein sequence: CASSLTYSAGSYNEQFF.

For the CDR3, the DNA is TGTGCCAGCAGCACCGGGGACAGCCCGAACACCGGGGAGCTGTTTTTT. Protein: CASSTGDSPNTGELFF. V is TRBV9 and J is TRBJ2-2; 7 nucleotides line up with TRBD1. Trimming cost V 4 bases and J 0 bases; bases outside gene matches: 6. The CDR3 runs to 16 residues. Germline V gene lookup returns CDR1 SGDLS and CDR2 YYNGEE. The full variable domain, rest sourced from reference TRBV9 and TRBJ2-2, is DSGVTQTPKHLITATGQRVTLRCSPRSGDLSVYWYQQSLDQGLQFLIQYYNGEERAKGNILERFSAQQFPDLHSELNLSSLELGDSALYFCASSTGDSPNTGELFFGEGSRLTVL.

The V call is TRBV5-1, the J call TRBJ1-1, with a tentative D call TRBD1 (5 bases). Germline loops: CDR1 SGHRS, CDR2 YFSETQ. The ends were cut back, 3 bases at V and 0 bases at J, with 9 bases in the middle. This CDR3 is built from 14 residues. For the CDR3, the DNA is TGCGCCAGCAGCTCAGGGAGCATGAACACTGAAGCTTTCTTT. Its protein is CASSSGSMNTEAFF.

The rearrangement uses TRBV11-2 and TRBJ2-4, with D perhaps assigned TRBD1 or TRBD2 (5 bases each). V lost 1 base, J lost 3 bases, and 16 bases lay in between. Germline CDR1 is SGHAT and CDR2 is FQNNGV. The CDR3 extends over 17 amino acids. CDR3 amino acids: CASSLVLGRGDKNIQYF. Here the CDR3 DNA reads TGTGCCAGCAGCTTAGTCTTAGGGAGAGGGGACAAAAACATTCAGTACTTC.

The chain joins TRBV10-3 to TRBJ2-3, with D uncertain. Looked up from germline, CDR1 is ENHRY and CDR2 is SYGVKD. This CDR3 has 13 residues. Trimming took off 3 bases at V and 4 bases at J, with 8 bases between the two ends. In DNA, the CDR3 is TGTGCCATCAGTGAAACGATCGCAGATACGCAGTATTTT. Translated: CAISETIADTQYF.

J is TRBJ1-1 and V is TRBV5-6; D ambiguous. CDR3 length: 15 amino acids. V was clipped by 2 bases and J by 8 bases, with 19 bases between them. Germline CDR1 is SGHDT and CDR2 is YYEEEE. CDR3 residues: CASSFISSRFGEAFF. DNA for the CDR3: TGTGCCAGCAGCTTTATAAGTTCTCGGTTCGGGGAAGCTTTCTTT.

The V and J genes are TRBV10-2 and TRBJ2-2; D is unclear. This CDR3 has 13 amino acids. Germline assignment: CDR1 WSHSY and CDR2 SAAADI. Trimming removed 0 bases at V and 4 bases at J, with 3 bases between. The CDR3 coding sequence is TGCGCCAGCAGTGAGTCTACCACCGGGGAGCTGTTTTTT. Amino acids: CASSESTTGELFF.

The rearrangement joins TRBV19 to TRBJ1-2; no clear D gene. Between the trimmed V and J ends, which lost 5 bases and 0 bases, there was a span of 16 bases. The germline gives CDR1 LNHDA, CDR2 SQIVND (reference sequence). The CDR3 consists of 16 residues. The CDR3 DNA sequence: TGTGCCAGTAGTCTGACGTCGGGCTTAGCTAACTATGGCTACACCTTC. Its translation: CASSLTSGLANYGYTF.

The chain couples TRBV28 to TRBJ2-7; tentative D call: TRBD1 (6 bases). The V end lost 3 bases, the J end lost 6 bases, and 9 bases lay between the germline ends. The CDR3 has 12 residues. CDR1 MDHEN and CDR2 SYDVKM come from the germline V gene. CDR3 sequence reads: CASSLQTGEQYF. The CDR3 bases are TGTGCCAGCAGTTTGCAGACAGGCGAGCAGTACTTC.

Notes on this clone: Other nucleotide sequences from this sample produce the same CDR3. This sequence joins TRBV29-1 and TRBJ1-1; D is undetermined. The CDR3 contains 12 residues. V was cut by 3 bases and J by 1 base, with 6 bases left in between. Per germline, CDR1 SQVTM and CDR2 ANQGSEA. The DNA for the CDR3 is TGCAGCGTTGATGCAGGGAACACTGAAGCTTTCTTT. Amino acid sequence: CSVDAGNTEAFF.

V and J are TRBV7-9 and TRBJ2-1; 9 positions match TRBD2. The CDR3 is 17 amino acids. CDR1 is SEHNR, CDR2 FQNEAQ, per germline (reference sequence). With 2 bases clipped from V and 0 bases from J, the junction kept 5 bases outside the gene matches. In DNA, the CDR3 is TGTGCCAGCAGCTTAACTCTAGCGGGAAGCTCCTACAATGAGCAGTTCTTC. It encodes CASSLTLAGSSYNEQFF.

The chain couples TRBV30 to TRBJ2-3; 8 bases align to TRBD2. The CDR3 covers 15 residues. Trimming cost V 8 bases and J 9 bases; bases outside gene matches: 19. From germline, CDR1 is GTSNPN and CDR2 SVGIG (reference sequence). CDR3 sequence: CAGEQERGMRGTQYF. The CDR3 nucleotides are TGTGCCGGGGAACAGGAGCGGGGGATGAGGGGCACGCAGTATTTT.